Listed below are T cell receptor beta chains from one sample, sequenced in a study of cytomegalovirus exposure and HLA in healthy donors. Libraries were prepared by immunoSEQ multiplex PCR; TCRdb keeps only in-frame clonotypes and omits some of them. Of 75,000 to 95,000 clones listed, roughly 81% are singletons. The specimen was PBMCs. All receptors derive from a woman aged 18-29 years in good health and CMV-seropositive. CDR3s include the opening cysteine and the closing phenylalanine or tryptophan.

V	J	length	CDR3
TRBV2	TRBJ2-1	14	CASKGLAGGVEQFF
TRBV5-1	TRBJ1-1	14	CASRPHGSSTEAFF
TRBV28	TRBJ1-1	15	CASTPPYDRNTEAFF
TRBV15	TRBJ2-5	20	CATSRESIAGGVLGTATQYF
TRBV25-1	TRBJ2-3	17	CASQTGTSFYPTDTQYF
TRBV28	TRBJ2-5	14	CASSSGQNGETQYF
TRBV5-6	TRBJ1-1	13	CASSLAGNTEAFF
TRBV5-4	TRBJ2-7	14	CASSPDSVSYEQYF
TRBV7-9	TRBJ1-2	14	CASSTTGQNYGYTF
TRBV6-1	TRBJ1-2	15	CASSEGYGGADGYTF